This TCR beta chain was sequenced in a study of cytomegalovirus exposure and HLA in healthy donors. Findings and limits, study-wide: A later examination showed that TCR association rates differed by HLA locus, with DRB1 most and HLA-C fewest. When analyzed later, a missense DCLRE1C variant was found to be linked to TCR beta V- and J-gene trimming.

CDR3 length equals 13 residues. Germline loops: CDR1 SQVTM, CDR2 ANQGSEA. V dropped 0 bases and J dropped 3 bases, with 8 bases sitting between them. Whereas donors were nominally healthy upon sampling, unrecorded immune exposures were probable. It was with 60 Vbeta and 13 Jbeta primers that the PCR ran. Libraries were prepared by immunoSEQ multiplex PCR; TCRdb keeps only in-frame clonotypes and omits some of them. Listed are around 200,000 clones; roughly 0.98% falls within the top ten. Worth noting for this clone: Its antigen is as yet unknown.

Sequences were obtained from PBMCs. The J gene is TRBJ1-1, the V gene TRBV29-1; D may be TRBD1 (6 bases). This clonotype originated in a woman in her thirties in good health and CMV-seropositive. CDR3 protein: CSVEENRDTEAFF. In nucleotides, the CDR3 is TGCAGCGTTGAAGAGAACAGGGACACTGAAGCTTTCTTT.